This T cell receptor beta chain came from a study of blood T cell repertoires in COVID-19. Source study methods: Estimates of nucleated cell counts were drawn from the amplification of reference gene primers. Repertoires were generated with immunoSEQ multiplex PCR, while TCRdb's copy carries only in-frame clones and drops some. V, J and clone size were drawn from that table, and D and trimming were deduced from the DNA. This table has a few hundred thousand clones, around 85% appearing once. Enrollment of patients from Seattle took place during active infection, with longitudinal follow-up. CDR1 is SGHDT and CDR2 is YYEEEE in the germline V gene. The length of the CDR3 is 14 residues. The ends lost 3 bases at V and 5 bases at J; junction bases unmatched: 7.

The chain employs TRBV5-6 and TRBJ2-7, with 8 nucleotides matching TRBD2. The sequence was collected from a human donor with COVID-19, enrolled during active disease. The donor label of this sample is uncertain. Sequencing was performed on peripheral blood. This CDR3 reads CASSSAGGSHEQYF. The CDR3 DNA sequence: TGTGCCAGCAGCTCTGCGGGGGGCAGCCACGAGCAGTACTTC.